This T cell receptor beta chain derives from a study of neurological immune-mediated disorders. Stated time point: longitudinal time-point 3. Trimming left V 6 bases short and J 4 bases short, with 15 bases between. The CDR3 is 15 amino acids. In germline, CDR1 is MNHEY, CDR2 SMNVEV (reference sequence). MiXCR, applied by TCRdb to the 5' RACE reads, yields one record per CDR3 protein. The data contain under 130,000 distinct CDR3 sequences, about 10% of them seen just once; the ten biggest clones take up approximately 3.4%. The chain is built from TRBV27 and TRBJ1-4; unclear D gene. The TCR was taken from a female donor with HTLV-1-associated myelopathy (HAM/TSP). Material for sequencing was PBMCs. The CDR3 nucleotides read TGTGCCAGCAGACTTTTTGCGTTGGGTAATGAAAAACTGTTTTTT. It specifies CASRLFALGNEKLFF.